This TCR beta chain originates from a study of identical twins. Study-level points and caveats: Insertions ran lower in abundant cord blood beta clonotypes, though not in memory repertoires. Cross-sectional statistics underpinned the conclusions; the same donors were not followed.

This clonotype was observed many times. Its target is not known. A universal primer site was added by template switching, and unique molecular identifiers were carried by the cDNA. In TCRdb, the 5' RACE reads were re-called with MiXCR into one record per CDR3 protein. The table has approximately 890,000 distinct CDR3 sequences, 10% to 15% seen once. These data also featured in a second study, about yellow fever vaccine responses in identical twins.

Specimen: PBMCs. This clonotype originated in a woman aged 18-29 years in good health.

The CDR3: CASSLGQGVDEQYF. The CDR3 DNA sequence: TGCGCCAGCAGCTTGGGACAGGGGGTAGACGAGCAGTACTTC. The gene calls are TRBV5-1 and TRBJ2-7, with TRBD1 matching 9 bases. CDR3 length: 14 residues. V gave up 0 bases and J gave up 5 bases; unmatched junction bases: 3. Germline V gene data show CDR1 as SGHRS and CDR2 as YFSETQ. Full variable domain (remainder filled in from reference TRBV5-1 and TRBJ2-7): KAGVTQTPRYLIKTRGQQVTLSCSPISGHRSVSWYQQTPGQGLQFLFEYFSETQRNKGNFPGRFSGRQFSNSRSEMNVSTLELGDSALYLCASSLGQGVDEQYFGPGTRLTVT.